These 7 T cell receptor beta chains were sequenced from one sample in a study of blood T cells in healthy people across ages. Combining a sample-barcoded 5' primer with a J-beta primer mix, a second PCR ran for 7 to 11 cycles. A single record per CDR3 protein comes from TCRdb applying MiXCR to the 5' RACE reads. The repertoire holds roughly 900,000 distinct CDR3 sequences, with roughly 50% as singletons. Sequences were obtained from blood. The receptor source for this set is a man aged 30 to 45 in good health.

This chain links TRBV29-1 with TRBJ2-7; D remains unclear. V was cut by 4 bases and J by 2 bases, with 12 bases left in between. CDR1 SQVTM and CDR2 ANQGSEA come from the germline V gene. This CDR3 region has 13 residues. In DNA form, the CDR3 reads TGCAGCGTTGCTCGACCGATGACCTACGAGCAGTACTTC. It specifies CSVARPMTYEQYF.

Note on this clonotype: A clone one base away is much larger, so this may be a read error. This rearrangement joins TRBV3-1 to TRBJ1-6; D remains ambiguous. CDR1 LGHDT and CDR2 YNNKEL come from the germline V gene (reference sequence). CDR3 size: 15 residues. Trimming cost V 3 bases and J 6 bases, with 12 bases left between them. In DNA form, the CDR3 reads TGTGCCAGCAGCCATGGCCCCTTGGGTAATTCACCCCTCCACTTT. This codes for CASSHGPLGNSPLHF. Looking up the rest from reference TRBV3-1 and TRBJ1-6 gives the full variable domain: DTAVSQTPKYLVTQMGNDKSIKCEQNLGHDTMYWYKQDSKKFLKIMFSYNNKELIINETVPNRFSPKSPDKAHLNLHINSLELGDSAVYFCASSHGPLGNSPLHFGNGTRLTVT.

The chain recombines TRBV11-2 with TRBJ1-1; D remains ambiguous. Germline V gives CDR1 SGHAT, CDR2 FQNNGV. CDR3 length: 15 amino acids. V lost 0 bases to trimming and J lost 0 bases, with 8 bases between them. The CDR3 protein is CASSLEPGLNTEAFF. Written as DNA, the CDR3 is TGTGCCAGCAGCTTAGAGCCGGGGTTGAACACTGAAGCTTTCTTT. The variable domain in full, completed from reference TRBV11-2 and TRBJ1-1, reads EAGVAQSPRYKIIEKRQSVAFWCNPISGHATLYWYQQILGQGPKLLIQFQNNGVVDDSQLPKDRFSAERLKGVDSTLKIQPAKLEDSAVYLCASSLEPGLNTEAFFGQGTRLTVV.

Worth noting for this clonotype: One junction end does not reproduce the germline sequence, and a read error may be involved. The rearrangement uses TRBV7-9 and TRBJ1-6; D call uncertain. CDR1 and CDR2 from the germline V gene are SEHNR and FQNEAQ (reference sequence). This CDR3 is 14 amino acids long. CDR3 bases: TGTGCCGGCAGCTTAGCCTCCGGCGGTTCACCCCTCCACTTT. This translates into CAGSLASGGSPLHF.

This clonotype was seen a few times. The V gene is TRBV10-3, the J gene TRBJ1-2; D not certain. The length of the CDR3 is 11 residues. Trimming stripped 2 bases from V and 8 bases from J, with 6 bases between. CDR1 and CDR2 (germline): ENHRY, SYGVKD. The CDR3 loop reads CAISEGEGYTF. CDR3 DNA sequence: TGTGCCATCAGTGAGGGGGAGGGCTACACCTTC.

This clonotype was counted only a few times. The V gene is TRBV10-3, the J gene TRBJ2-3, with 7 bases lining up with TRBD1. CDR1 ENHRY and CDR2 SYGVKD come from the germline V gene. The CDR3 extends over 13 amino acids. The V segment lost 10 bases and the J segment 0 bases; nucleotides outside the gene matches: 4. The CDR3 DNA sequence: TGTGCCACCGGGACAGCTAGCACAGATACGCAGTATTTT. Translating gives CATGTASTDTQYF.

The rearrangement uses TRBV21-1 and TRBJ1-2. TRBV21-1 counts as a pseudogene. This CDR3 has 16 residues. In DNA, the CDR3 is TGTGCCAGCAGCAAAGGACCCCTCCAAAAGATCGATGGCTACACCTTC. It encodes CASSKGPLQKIDGYTF.